This TCR beta chain is drawn from a study of T cells in Graves' hyperthyroidism and ophthalmopathy. Germline CDR1 reads MNHEY; CDR2 reads SVGAGI. J lost 3 bases, V lost 4 bases, and 6 bases had no gene match. This CDR3 has 14 residues. This clonotype was recorded many times. Amplified TCR beta CDR3 regions came from RNA transcripts. During a first-round RT-PCR of the TCR CDR3, the HTBI primer set was used. TCRdb re-analysed the multiplex PCR reads in MiXCR, keeping a single row per CDR3 protein. The repertoire includes around 520,000 distinct CDR3 sequences, roughly a quarter of them detected once, and around 11% sits in the top ten.

The sample consisted of blood. The V and J genes are TRBV6-5 and TRBJ2-7; TRBD1 matches at 7 bases. The receptor was derived from a woman younger than 45 with Graves' ophthalmopathy. CDR3 coding DNA: TGTGCCAGCAGTTCCCGGGACAGTGGCTACGAGCAGTACTTC. Its translation: CASSSRDSGYEQYF.